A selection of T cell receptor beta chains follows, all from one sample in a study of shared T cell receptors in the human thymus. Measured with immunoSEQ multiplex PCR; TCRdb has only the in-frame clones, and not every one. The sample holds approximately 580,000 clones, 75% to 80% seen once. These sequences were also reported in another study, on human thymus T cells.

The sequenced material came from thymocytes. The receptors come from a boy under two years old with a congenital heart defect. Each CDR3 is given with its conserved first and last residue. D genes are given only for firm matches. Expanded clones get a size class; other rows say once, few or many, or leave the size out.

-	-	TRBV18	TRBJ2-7	CASSPPASHYEQYF	TGTGCCAGCTCACCGCCAGCGTCCCACTACGAGCAGTACTTC
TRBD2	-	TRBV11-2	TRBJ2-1	CASSSKIGTSGHNEQFF	TGTGCCAGCAGCTCAAAAATAGGGACTAGCGGCCACAATGAGCAGTTCTTC
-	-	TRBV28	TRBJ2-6	CASSFPRSGANVLTF	TGTGCCAGCAGTTTCCCCCGCTCTGGGGCCAACGTCCTGACTTTC
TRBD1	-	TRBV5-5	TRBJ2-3	CASSRTGVLASRTDTQYF	TGTGCCAGCAGCCGGACAGGGGTGTTGGCCTCCCGAACAGATACGCAGTATTTT
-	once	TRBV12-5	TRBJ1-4	CASGLVGQLNEKLFF	TGTGCTAGTGGTTTGGTTGGACAGTTGAATGAAAAACTGTTTTTT
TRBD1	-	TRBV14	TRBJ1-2	CASSQGTGGPYGYTF	TGTGCCAGCAGCCAAGGGACAGGGGGCCCCTATGGCTACACCTTC
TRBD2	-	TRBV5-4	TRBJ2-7	CASSPGTSDYEQYF	TGTGCCAGCAGCCCCGGGACTAGCGACTACGAGCAGTACTTC
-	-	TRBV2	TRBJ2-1	CANTPPLYNEQFF	TGTGCCAACACCCCGCCCCTGTACAATGAGCAGTTCTTC
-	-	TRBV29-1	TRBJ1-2	CSVVGTIYGYTF	TGCAGCGTTGTGGGGACAATCTATGGCTACACCTTC
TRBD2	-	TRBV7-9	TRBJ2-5	CASSASEVTSGRDQETQYF	TGTGCCAGCAGCGCCTCGGAGGTCACTAGCGGGAGGGACCAAGAGACCCAGTACTTC
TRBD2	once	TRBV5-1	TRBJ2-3	CASSTPTSGRRTDTQYF	TGCGCCAGCAGCACCCCGACTAGCGGGAGGCGCACAGATACGCAGTATTTT
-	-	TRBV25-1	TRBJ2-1	CASRRNKPSRSFNEQFF	TGTGCCAGCAGGAGAAATAAGCCTAGCCGGAGTTTCAATGAGCAGTTCTTC
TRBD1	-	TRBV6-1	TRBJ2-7	CASSEVTGAPYEQYF	TGTGCCAGCAGTGAAGTAACAGGGGCGCCCTACGAGCAGTACTTC
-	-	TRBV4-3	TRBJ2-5	CASSQAHRSETQYF	TGCGCCAGCAGCCAAGCTCATCGGTCTGAGACCCAGTACTTC